This TCR beta chain originates from a study of T cell responses to AZD1222 COVID-19 vaccine. The study, taken as a whole, reports: Unmutated regions of variants are reportedly targeted by nearly half of spike-specific TCRs. The repertoires were collected only after the peak T cell response. A mostly white British donor set with more females was recruited, and clonal diversity was possibly underestimated.

The CDR3 covers 15 residues. V was cut by 0 bases and J by 1 base, with 9 bases left in between. Germline V gene data show CDR1 as KGHSH and CDR2 as LQKENI. Here immunoSEQ multiplex PCR was the method, and the copy in TCRdb shows in-frame clones only, minus some. The sample lists roughly 100,000 clones; about 91% were seen once. Concerning this clone itself: The target antigen is unknown.

Sequencing used peripheral blood, obtained 28 days after the second AZD1222 dose. The clonotype originates from an adult who received the AZD1222 COVID-19 vaccine. V is TRBV18 and J is TRBJ1-1, with D maybe TRBD1 (5 bases). CDR3 sequence reads: CASSPPSRANTEAFF. The CDR3 DNA reads as TGTGCCAGCTCACCACCGAGCAGGGCGAACACTGAAGCTTTCTTT.